This TCR beta chain was profiled in a study of Graves' ophthalmopathy and Graves' hyperthyroidism. Turning to the study itself: Ahead of any treatment, peripheral blood was obtained at the initial diagnosis.

Beta-chain TCR CDR3 regions were amplified from RNA transcripts. Amplification began with first-round RT-PCR using HTBI primers, then second-round multiplex PCR was performed. One entry per CDR3 protein results from TCRdb running MiXCR on the multiplex PCR reads. The sample lists under 350,000 distinct CDR3 sequences, 17% occurring once. Germline V lookup: CDR1 MNHEY, CDR2 SVGEGT. CDR3 size: 16 residues. The junction had 8 bases not matched to a gene; V was cut back by 0 bases and J by 4 bases. Orbital computed tomography, thyroid ultrasound, TRAb, serum thyroxine and clinical symptoms formed the basis of diagnosis. The study's findings and limits: Blood samples also showed most expanded thyroid clonotypes exceeding 0.001 frequency.

A word on this clonotype: Antigen: not known.

The receptor's source is an adult man with Graves' ophthalmopathy. The specimen sequenced was peripheral blood. The rearrangement joins TRBV6-2 or TRBV6-3 to TRBJ2-7; 8 nucleotides align to TRBD2. The CDR3 coding sequence is TGTGCCAGCAGTTACTCGAGGCTAGCGGGCTTATACGAGCAGTACTTC. This translates into CASSYSRLAGLYEQYF.